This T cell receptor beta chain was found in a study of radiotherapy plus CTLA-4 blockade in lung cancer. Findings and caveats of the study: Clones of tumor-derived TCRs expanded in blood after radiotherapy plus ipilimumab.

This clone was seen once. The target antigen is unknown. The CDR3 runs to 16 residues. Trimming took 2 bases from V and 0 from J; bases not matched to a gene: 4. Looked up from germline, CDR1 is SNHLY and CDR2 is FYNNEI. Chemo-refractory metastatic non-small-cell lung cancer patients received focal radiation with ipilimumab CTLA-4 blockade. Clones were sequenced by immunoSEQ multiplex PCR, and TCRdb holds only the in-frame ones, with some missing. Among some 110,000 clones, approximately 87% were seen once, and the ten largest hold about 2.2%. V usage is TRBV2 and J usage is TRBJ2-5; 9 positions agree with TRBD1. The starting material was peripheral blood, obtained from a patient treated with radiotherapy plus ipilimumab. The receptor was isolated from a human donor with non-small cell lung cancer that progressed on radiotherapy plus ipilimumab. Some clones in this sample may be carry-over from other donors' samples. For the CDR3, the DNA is TGTGCCAGCAGTGAATGGGGACAGGGTAACCAAGAGACCCAGTACTTC. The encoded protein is CASSEWGQGNQETQYF.